The 24 T cell receptor beta chains below all came from one sample that was sequenced in a study of response to subunit inactivated influenza vaccine. From the RT-PCR reads, TCRdb called clonotypes with MiXCR, one entry per CDR3 protein. The sample contains roughly 700,000 distinct CDR3 sequences, roughly 14% of which appear only once. Specimen: PBMCs from blood, collected 14 days before vaccination. The source of these receptors is a man aged 50-60 years who received an inactivated influenza vaccine.

The chain has TRBV12-3 or TRBV12-4 and TRBJ2-5; 9 bases map to TRBD2. The CDR3 has 15 amino acids. V lost 5 bases to trimming and J lost 1 base; unmatched junction nucleotides: 5. As DNA, the CDR3 is TGTGCCAGCAGTGGGGCGGGGGGGCTCCAAGAGACCCAGTACTTC. Its protein product is CASSGAGGLQETQYF.

The chain recombines TRBV20-1 with TRBJ1-6, with D possibly TRBD1 on 5 matching bases. CDR3 length: 17 amino acids. The germline gives CDR1 DFQATT, CDR2 SNEGSKA (reference sequence). Trimming pared 0 bases from V and 0 bases from J, leaving 12 bases between. The CDR3 coding sequence is TGCAGTGCTAGAGACGACAGCCAGAGCTCCTATAATTCACCCCTCCACTTT. This codes for CSARDDSQSSYNSPLHF.

This clonotype was seen a few times. The J gene is TRBJ2-1, the V gene TRBV9; 7 nucleotides match TRBD2. The CDR3 sequence is 15 residues long. Germline V gives CDR1 SGDLS, CDR2 YYNGEE. J gave up 0 bases and V 3 bases, and 3 bases lay outside the gene matches. The CDR3 DNA is TGTGCCAGCAGCGCCAGCGGGAACTCCTACAATGAGCAGTTCTTC. Translating gives CASSASGNSYNEQFF.

As to this clonotype: This may arise from a read error, as a much more abundant clone is one base away. This chain joins TRBV9 and TRBJ1-1; D is ambiguous. There are 12 residues in the CDR3. Trimming removed 1 base from V and 6 bases from J, with 7 bases in between. The germline V gene encodes CDR1 SGDLS and CDR2 YYNGEE. The CDR3 DNA sequence: TGTGCCAGCAGCGTATCCGAGCCTGAAGCTTTCTTT. This translates into CASSVSEPEAFF. Based on the CDR3 plus reference TRBV9 and TRBJ1-1, the full variable domain is DSGVTQTPKHLITATGQRVTLRCSPRSGDLSVYWYQQSLDQGLQFLIQYYNGEERAKGNILERFSAQQFPDLHSELNLSSLELGDSALYFCASSVSEPEAFFGQGTRLTVV.

This clonotype was seen a few times. The J gene is TRBJ2-1, the V gene TRBV4-3, with D tentatively TRBD1 or TRBD2 (5 bases each). Trimming took off 3 bases at V and 3 bases at J, with 12 bases between the two ends. The CDR3 is 15 amino acids. Germline lookup yields CDR1 LGHNA and CDR2 YSLEER. The CDR3 here is CASSQGDGLYNEQFF. CDR3 coding DNA: TGCGCCAGCAGCCAGGGGGACGGCCTCTACAATGAGCAGTTCTTC.

There are a few counts of this clonotype. The chain joins TRBV11-2 to TRBJ2-2, with 10 bases identical to TRBD2. Germline trimming cut 5 bases from V and 3 bases from J; bases unmatched to any gene: 6. CDR1 is SGHAT and CDR2 is FQNNGV in the germline V gene. The CDR3 totals 16 residues. CDR3 nucleotide sequence: TGTGCCAGCAGCCCATCTAGCGGGAGATACACCGGGGAGCTGTTTTTT. This encodes CASSPSSGRYTGELFF.

This clonotype has more than one count but fewer than ten. The V call is TRBV7-9, the J call TRBJ2-1; no firm D call. This CDR3 comprises 12 residues. The V and J ends lost 3 bases and 7 bases respectively, with 7 bases between them. Germline assignment: CDR1 SEHNR and CDR2 FQNEAQ (reference sequence). Written as DNA, the CDR3 is TGTGCCAGCAGCTTCCTTCCAAATGAGCAGTTCTTC. Translating gives CASSFLPNEQFF.

The chain is built from TRBV11-2 and TRBJ2-7, with D possibly being TRBD1 (5 bases). The CDR3 totals 13 residues. Trimming shortened V by 5 bases and J by 6 bases, and 14 bases separated the two germline ends. Germline V lookup: CDR1 SGHAT, CDR2 FQNNGV. CDR3 loop: CASSPVPDSEQYF. The DNA for the CDR3 is TGTGCCAGCAGCCCAGTACCCGACAGCGAGCAGTACTTC.

The gene calls are TRBV20-1 and TRBJ2-5, with D possibly TRBD1 on 5 matching bases. V shed 6 bases and J shed 1 base, with 9 bases lying between them. The length of the CDR3 is 12 residues. Germline V lookup: CDR1 DFQATT, CDR2 SNEGSKA (reference sequence). DNA of the CDR3: TGCAGTGCGGGGCACTTCCAAGAGACCCAGTACTTC. Translation: CSAGHFQETQYF.

This clonotype showed up just a few times. V is TRBV5-1 and J is TRBJ1-1; D perhaps matches TRBD1 (6 bases). Per the germline V gene, CDR1 is SGHRS and CDR2 is YFSETQ. The CDR3 is 14 residues long. The germline V and J ends were trimmed by 0 bases and 9 bases, with 15 bases remaining between them. CDR3 nucleotides: TGCGCCAGCAGCTTGGGGGGGGCAGAACAAAAAGCTTTCTTT. This translates into CASSLGGAEQKAFF.

This clonotype was observed a handful of times. The chain recombines TRBV19 with TRBJ1-1; 9 bases align to TRBD1. Per the germline V gene, CDR1 is LNHDA and CDR2 is SQIVND (reference sequence). The trim removed 5 bases at V and 1 base at J, leaving 8 bases unmatched. This CDR3 comprises 16 residues. CDR3 in DNA: TGTGCCAGTAGTGCGGACAGGGGAGGTGGGAACACTGAAGCTTTCTTT. This encodes CASSADRGGGNTEAFF.

The rearrangement joins TRBV5-1 to TRBJ2-4; 8 nucleotides agree with TRBD1. The germline gives CDR1 SGHRS, CDR2 YFSETQ. V was clipped by 4 bases and J by 7 bases; unmatched bases: 7. CDR3 length equals 14 residues. CDR3 region: CASSSYRGANIQYF. CDR3 DNA: TGCGCCAGCAGCAGTTACAGGGGGGCGAACATTCAGTACTTC.

This clonotype appeared a few times. This sequence joins TRBV6-2 or TRBV6-3 and TRBJ1-5; TRBD1 might be the D (5 bases). CDR3 length: 13 residues. CDR1 and CDR2 from the germline V gene are MNHEY and SVGEGT. Trimming removed 7 bases at V and 4 bases at J, with 11 bases between. CDR3: CASTYRQNQPQHF. Here the CDR3 DNA reads TGTGCCAGCACCTACCGACAGAATCAGCCCCAGCATTTT.

J is TRBJ2-3 and V is TRBV20-1; 10 nucleotides align to TRBD1. This CDR3 contains 15 residues. CDR1 and CDR2 (germline): DFQATT, SNEGSKA (reference sequence). With 1 base clipped from V and 4 bases from J, the junction kept 5 bases outside the gene matches. CDR3 sequence: CSARADRGSPDTQYF. The CDR3 DNA reads TGCAGTGCTAGAGCGGACAGGGGGAGTCCAGATACGCAGTATTTT.

This clonotype was seen repeatedly, ten times or more. CDR3 amino acids: CSASGGLLTYEQYF. CDR3 DNA: TGCAGTGCTAGCGGGGGCTTACTAACCTACGAGCAGTACTTC. The chain employs TRBV20-1 and TRBJ2-7, with D perhaps matching TRBD1 or TRBD2 (6 bases each). V was trimmed by 3 bases and J by 2 bases, leaving 14 bases between them. Per germline, CDR1 DFQATT and CDR2 SNEGSKA (reference sequence). The CDR3 length is 14 residues.

This sequence joins TRBV20-1 and TRBJ2-5; D call uncertain. Trimming stripped 6 bases from V and 5 bases from J, with 16 bases between. Germline values: CDR1 DFQATT, CDR2 SNEGSKA (reference sequence). The CDR3 loop spans 13 amino acids. The CDR3 reads CSAVVRLGETQYF. The CDR3 DNA is TGCAGTGCGGTTGTTCGACTTGGGGAGACCCAGTACTTC.

This clonotype was seen more than once but under ten times. J is TRBJ2-3 and V is TRBV12-3 or TRBV12-4, with D possibly being TRBD2 (7 bases). V lost 5 bases and J lost 5, with 23 bases in between. The CDR3 is 17 residues long. The CDR3 region has the DNA TGTGCCAGCAGTCCGCTGGGGGGGGCCGGGTTGCAAGATACGCAGTATTTT. Encoded protein: CASSPLGGAGLQDTQYF.

Only a few counts were recorded for this clonotype. The V call is TRBV7-9, the J call TRBJ2-7, with 9 bases that match TRBD1. The germline CDR1 and CDR2 sequences are SEHNR and FQNEAQ (reference sequence). Unmatched junction bases numbered 11, after V lost 8 bases and J lost 3 bases. The CDR3 spans 15 residues. CDR3 nucleotide sequence: TGTGCCAGCGCCCCCTCCAAGACAGGGGGCTACGAGCAGTACTTC. It encodes CASAPSKTGGYEQYF.

This clonotype was recorded a few times. The rearrangement uses TRBV7-9 and TRBJ1-2; D gene uncertain. V lost 5 bases, J lost 8 bases, and 9 bases lay in between. The germline V gene has CDR1 SEHNR and CDR2 FQNEAQ (reference sequence). The CDR3 runs to 11 residues. The CDR3 DNA is TGTGCCAGCAGCACACTCTGGGGCTACACCTTC. Its translation: CASSTLWGYTF.

This clonotype was picked up a small number of times. V and J are TRBV25-1 and TRBJ2-6, with TRBD1 matching over 7 bases. The CDR3 loop spans 17 amino acids. Trimming cost V 2 bases and J 0 bases; bases outside gene matches: 4. The germline V gene encodes CDR1 MGHDK and CDR2 SYGVNS. CDR3: CASSERRQGSGANVLTF. CDR3 DNA sequence: TGTGCCAGCAGTGAACGGAGACAGGGCTCTGGGGCCAACGTCCTGACTTTC. Complete variable domain (other parts from reference TRBV25-1 and TRBJ2-6): EADIYQTPRYLVIGTGKKITLECSQTMGHDKMYWYQQDPGMELHLIHYSYGVNSTEKGDLSSESTVSRIRTEHFPLTLESARPSHTSQYLCASSERRQGSGANVLTFGAGSRLTVL.

This clonotype was observed a few times. V gene TRBV20-1 combines with J gene TRBJ2-7; TRBD1 matches 10 bases. V was pared by 2 bases and J by 6 bases, with 10 bases of the junction left unmatched. The CDR3 is 15 amino acids. Germline-derived CDR1 and CDR2 are DFQATT and SNEGSKA (reference sequence). As DNA, the CDR3 is TGCAGTGCTAGAATTATAGGGACAGGGGAAAGCGAGCAGTACTTC. Translation gives CSARIIGTGESEQYF.

This clonotype came up a few times. The DNA of the CDR3 is TGTGCCAGCAGTGGTCTACGGGGCACAGATACGCAGTATTTT. Translation gives CASSGLRGTDTQYF. The J gene is TRBJ2-3, the V gene TRBV25-1, with D unresolved. Germline-derived CDR1 and CDR2 are MGHDK and SYGVNS. This CDR3 comprises 14 residues. V lost 4 bases and J 1 base, leaving 9 bases between the germline ends.

Comments on this clonotype: Possible read error: a much larger clone is one base away. The chain carries TRBV12-3 or TRBV12-4 and TRBJ2-3, with a weak D call TRBD2 (7 bases). The V end lost 5 bases, the J end lost 2 bases, and 17 bases lay between the germline ends. The CDR3 runs 16 residues. As DNA, the CDR3 is TGTGCCAGCAGTGGGACTAACGGGGGGCCCACAGATACGCAGTATTTT. Protein: CASSGTNGGPTDTQYF.

The rearrangement uses TRBV5-1 and TRBJ2-5; D is possibly TRBD1 (6 bases). V gave up 5 bases and J gave up 1 base, with 12 bases separating them. The CDR3 length is 14 residues. Per the germline V gene, CDR1 is SGHRS and CDR2 is YFSETQ. The CDR3 DNA sequence: TGCGCCAGCAGGTTCTCGGACAGCCAAGAGACCCAGTACTTC. This translates into CASRFSDSQETQYF. The variable domain in full, completed from reference TRBV5-1 and TRBJ2-5, reads KAGVTQTPRYLIKTRGQQVTLSCSPISGHRSVSWYQQTPGQGLQFLFEYFSETQRNKGNFPGRFSGRQFSNSRSEMNVSTLELGDSALYLCASRFSDSQETQYFGPGTRLLVL.